The clone carrying this T cell receptor (beta chain) was observed a handful of times. What it binds is not known. The CDR3 extends 3 residues past the end of the read, so its final part is completed from the germline J gene. Trimming took 5 bases from V and 3 from J, leaving 17 bases between them. The CDR3 spans 15 residues. Germline CDR1 reads PRHDT; CDR2 reads FYEKMQ (reference sequence). The data derive from a study of T cell clonality in common variable immunodeficiency. Regarding the study as a whole: TCRbeta clonality was increased in CVID versus healthy controls. Reportedly, TCR beta sequences from common variable immunodeficiency showed fewer deletions and N-nucleotide insertions.

Profiled with immunoSEQ multiplex PCR; TCRdb holds only in-frame clones, not every one. The sample yields about 26,000 clones, without any singletons. Blood came from CVID subjects not ill and not taking immunomodulatory or immunosuppressive medication. The sequenced sample was peripheral blood mononuclear cells. J is TRBJ2-7 and V is TRBV13, with a tentative D call TRBD1 (7 bases). This clonotype was sampled from a human donor with common variable immunodeficiency. The sequenced part of the CDR3 DNA is TGTGCCAGCAGCCCCCGACAGGGAGGACACTACGAG. Translating gives CASSPRQGGHYE. The entire CDR3 protein reads CASSPRQGGHYEQYF.